A selection of T cell receptor beta chains follows, all from one sample in a study of cytomegalovirus exposure and HLA in healthy donors. Data came from immunoSEQ multiplex PCR; TCRdb stores just in-frame clones and leaves some out. The data contain 160,000 or so clones, around 83% of them seen just once; the ten biggest clones take up more than 7%. Sequenced input: PBMCs. The origin of the receptors is a male donor in good health and CMV-seropositive. CDR3s include the opening cysteine and the closing phenylalanine or tryptophan. The order of the fields is CDR3 DNA, CDR3 protein, clone size, J gene, D gene, CDR3 length, V gene. The D gene is left open where the match is weak. Only some rows state a clone size, as once, few, many or a class for expanded clones.

DNA: TGTGCCAGCAGCTTAAGGGACAGGGAAGCCGGGGAGCTGTTTTTT; CDR3: CASSLRDREAGELFF; size: -; J: TRBJ2-2; D: TRBD1; length: 15; V: TRBV7-2
DNA: TGTGCCTGGAGTCGAGGAAATTTTAATGAAAAACTGTTTTTT; CDR3: CAWSRGNFNEKLFF; size: -; J: TRBJ1-4; D: -; length: 14; V: TRBV30
DNA: TGTGCCAGCAGCCCCCTCCCGGGACAGGGGAGTTTGGATGAGCAGTTCTTC; CDR3: CASSPLPGQGSLDEQFF; size: -; J: TRBJ2-1; D: TRBD1; length: 17; V: TRBV7-9
DNA: TGTGCCAGCAGCTTACCACCGTGGAGTGGCTACACCTTC; CDR3: CASSLPPWSGYTF; size: -; J: TRBJ1-2; D: -; length: 13; V: TRBV13
DNA: TGTGCCAGCTTTCCCAGGGTATGGGGTATTAGCTCCTACGAGCAGTACTTC; CDR3: CASFPRVWGISSYEQYF; size: -; J: TRBJ2-7; D: -; length: 17; V: TRBV21-1
DNA: TGTGCCATCAGTGAGTGGGAGGGGGAGGTCAACAGTCAGTACTTC; CDR3: CAISEWEGEVNSQYF; size: few; J: TRBJ2-4; D: -; length: 15; V: TRBV10-3
DNA: TGTGCCAGCAGCTTCTCCGGGAAACATGAGCAGTTCTTC; CDR3: CASSFSGKHEQFF; size: -; J: TRBJ2-1; D: -; length: 13; V: TRBV11-3
DNA: TGTGCCAGCAGCCCAACTATATCTTACGAGCAGTACTTC; CDR3: CASSPTISYEQYF; size: few; J: TRBJ2-7; D: -; length: 13; V: TRBV14
DNA: TGTGCCAGCAGTACGACTAGCGGGGGGGTTGTCGGGGAGCTGTTTTTT; CDR3: CASSTTSGGVVGELFF; size: -; J: TRBJ2-2; D: TRBD2; length: 16; V: TRBV27
DNA: TGTGCCAGCAGTTTGGGTCCGGACAGGGGGCGGGGCACTGAAGCTTTCTTT; CDR3: CASSLGPDRGRGTEAFF; size: -; J: TRBJ1-1; D: TRBD1; length: 17; V: TRBV27
DNA: TGCGCCAGCAGCTTGCCTTCTAGCGGGAGGTATTTCTACGAGCAGTACTTC; CDR3: CASSLPSSGRYFYEQYF; size: -; J: TRBJ2-7; D: TRBD2; length: 17; V: TRBV5-1
DNA: TGCGCCAGCAAGTACCGGGACTCCACCTCCTACGAGCAGTACTTC; CDR3: CASKYRDSTSYEQYF; size: -; J: TRBJ2-7; D: -; length: 15; V: TRBV5-1
DNA: TGTGCCAGCACCCCGGGAGGACAGGGGTCTGAAAAACTGTTTTTT; CDR3: CASTPGGQGSEKLFF; size: once; J: TRBJ1-4; D: TRBD1; length: 15; V: TRBV9
DNA: TGTGTGGGGGAGGAGGACACCGCAAAAGAGACCCAGTACTTC; CDR3: CVGEEDTAKETQYF; size: -; J: TRBJ2-5; D: -; length: 14; V: TRBV7-9
DNA: TGTGCCAGCAGCCACTCGAACGGGTTTGACTATGGCTACACCTTC; CDR3: CASSHSNGFDYGYTF; size: -; J: TRBJ1-2; D: -; length: 15; V: TRBV7-9